What follows describes a single TCR beta chain. Assay: immunoSEQ multiplex PCR; the TCRdb copy retains only in-frame clones and omits some. The sample carries about 110,000 clones, around nine tenths recorded once. This sample was included in a study of T cell responses to AZD1222 COVID-19 vaccine. The CDR3 is 19 amino acids. CDR1 is SGHTA and CDR2 is FQGNSA in the germline V gene. V lost 4 bases to trimming and J lost 0 bases, with 22 bases between them. The sample here was peripheral blood, taken on day 0 of AZD1222 vaccination. The J gene is TRBJ2-1, the V gene TRBV7-2; D is possibly TRBD1 or TRBD2 (5 bases each). This clonotype was sampled from an adult in good health. CDR3 DNA: TGTGCCAGCAGCTCGGGGACGGTAGTGATCTCAAGCTCCTACAATGAGCAGTTCTTC. Its translation is CASSSGTVVISSSYNEQFF.